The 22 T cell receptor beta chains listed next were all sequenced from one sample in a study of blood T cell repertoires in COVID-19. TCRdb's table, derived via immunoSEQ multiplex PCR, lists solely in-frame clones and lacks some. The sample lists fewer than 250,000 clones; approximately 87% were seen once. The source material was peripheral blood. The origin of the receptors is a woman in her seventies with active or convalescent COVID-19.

CDR3 amino acids: CSVAEQGNTEAFF. CDR3 nucleotide sequence: TGCAGCGTCGCTGAACAGGGGAACACTGAAGCTTTCTTT. The V and J genes are TRBV29-1 and TRBJ1-1; perhaps TRBD1 as D (6 bases). Between the trimmed V and J ends, which lost 6 bases and 1 base, there was a span of 12 bases. The CDR3 has 13 amino acids. The germline CDR1 and CDR2 sequences are SQVTM and ANQGSEA.

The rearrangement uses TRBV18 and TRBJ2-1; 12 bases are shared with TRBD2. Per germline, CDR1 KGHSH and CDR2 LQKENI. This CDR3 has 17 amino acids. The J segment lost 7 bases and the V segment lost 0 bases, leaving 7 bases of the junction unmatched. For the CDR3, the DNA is TGTGCCAGCTCACCACCGACTAGCGGGAGTTATGGAAATGAGCAGTTCTTC. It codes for CASSPPTSGSYGNEQFF.

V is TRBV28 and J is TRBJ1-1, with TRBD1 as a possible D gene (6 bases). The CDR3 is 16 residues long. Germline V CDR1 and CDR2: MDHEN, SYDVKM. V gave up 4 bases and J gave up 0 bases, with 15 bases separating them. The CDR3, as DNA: TGTGCCAGCAGTTCCTGGGGGCAAAAACTGAACACTGAAGCTTTCTTT. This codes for CASSSWGQKLNTEAFF.

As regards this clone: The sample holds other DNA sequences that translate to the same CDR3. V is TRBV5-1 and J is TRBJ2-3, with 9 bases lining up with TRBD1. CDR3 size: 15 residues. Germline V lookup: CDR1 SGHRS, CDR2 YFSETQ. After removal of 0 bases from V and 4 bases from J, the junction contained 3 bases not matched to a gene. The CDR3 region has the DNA TGCGCCAGCAGCTTGGGGGGACAGGGAGCAGATACGCAGTATTTT. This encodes CASSLGGQGADTQYF.

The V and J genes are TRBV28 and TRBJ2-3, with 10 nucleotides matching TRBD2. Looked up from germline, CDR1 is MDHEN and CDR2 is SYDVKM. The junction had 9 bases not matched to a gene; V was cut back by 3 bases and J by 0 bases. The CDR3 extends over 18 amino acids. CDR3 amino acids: CASSLPLAGVPSTDTQYF. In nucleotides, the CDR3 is TGTGCCAGCAGTTTGCCTCTAGCGGGAGTACCTAGCACAGATACGCAGTATTTT.

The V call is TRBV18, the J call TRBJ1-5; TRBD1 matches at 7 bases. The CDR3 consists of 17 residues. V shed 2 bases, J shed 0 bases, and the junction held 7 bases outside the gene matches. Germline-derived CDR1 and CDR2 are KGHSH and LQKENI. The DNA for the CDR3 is TGTGCCAGCTCACCAGAACAGGGGCGATATAGCAATCAGCCCCAGCATTTT. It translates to CASSPEQGRYSNQPQHF.

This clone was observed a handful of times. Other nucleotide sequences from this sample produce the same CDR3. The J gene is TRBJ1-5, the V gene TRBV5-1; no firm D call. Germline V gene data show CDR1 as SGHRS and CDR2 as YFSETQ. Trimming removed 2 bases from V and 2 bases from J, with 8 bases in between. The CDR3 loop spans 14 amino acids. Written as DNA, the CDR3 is TGCGCCAGCAGCTTACAAGGAGGCAATCAGCCCCAGCATTTT. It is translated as CASSLQGGNQPQHF.

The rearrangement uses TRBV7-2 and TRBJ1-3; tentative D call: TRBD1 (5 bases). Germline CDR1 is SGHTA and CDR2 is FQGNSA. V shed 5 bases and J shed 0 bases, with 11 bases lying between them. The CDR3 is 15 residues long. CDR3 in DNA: TGTGCCAGCAGCGCGGGGCTTAGCTCTGGAAACACCATATATTTT. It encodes CASSAGLSSGNTIYF.

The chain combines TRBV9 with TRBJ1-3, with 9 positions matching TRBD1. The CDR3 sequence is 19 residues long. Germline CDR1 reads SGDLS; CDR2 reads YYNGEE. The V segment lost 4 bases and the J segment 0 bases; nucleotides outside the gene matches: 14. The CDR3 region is CASSFRDRGSGYSGNTIYF. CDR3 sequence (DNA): TGTGCCAGCAGCTTCCGAGACAGGGGGTCGGGGTACTCTGGAAACACCATATATTTT.

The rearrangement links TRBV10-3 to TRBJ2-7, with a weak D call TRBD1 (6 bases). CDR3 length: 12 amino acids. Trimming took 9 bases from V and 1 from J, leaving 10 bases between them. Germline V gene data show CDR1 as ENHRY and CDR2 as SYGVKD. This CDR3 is CAIRTASYEQYF. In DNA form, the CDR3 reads TGTGCCATAAGGACAGCTTCCTACGAGCAGTACTTC.

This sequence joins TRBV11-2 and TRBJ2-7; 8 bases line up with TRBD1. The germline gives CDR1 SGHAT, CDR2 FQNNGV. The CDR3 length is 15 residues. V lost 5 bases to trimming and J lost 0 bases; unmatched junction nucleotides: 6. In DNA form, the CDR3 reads TGTGCCAGCAGCCATCGGACAGGGCTCTCCTACGAGCAGTACTTC. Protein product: CASSHRTGLSYEQYF.

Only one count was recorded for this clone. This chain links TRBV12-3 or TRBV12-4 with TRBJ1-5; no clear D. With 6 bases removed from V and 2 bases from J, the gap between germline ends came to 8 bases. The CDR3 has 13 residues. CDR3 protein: CASRRGGNQPQHF. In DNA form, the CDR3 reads TGTGCCAGCAGGCGGGGAGGCAATCAGCCCCAGCATTTT.

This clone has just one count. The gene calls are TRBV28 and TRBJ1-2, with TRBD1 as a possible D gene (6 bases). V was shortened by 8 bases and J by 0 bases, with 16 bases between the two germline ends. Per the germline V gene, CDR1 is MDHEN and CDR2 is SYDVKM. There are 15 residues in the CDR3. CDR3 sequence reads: CASRMGGPSNYGYTF. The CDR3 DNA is TGTGCCAGCCGAATGGGGGGGCCTTCTAACTATGGCTACACCTTC.

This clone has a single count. The CDR3 spells CASSLSWQRGIHEQYF. The CDR3 nucleotides read TGTGCCAGCAGCTTAAGCTGGCAAAGGGGTATCCACGAGCAGTACTTC. The chain employs TRBV7-2 and TRBJ2-7; possible D gene TRBD1, 5 bases. Germline V lookup: CDR1 SGHTA, CDR2 FQGNSA. V was trimmed by 2 bases and J by 5 bases, leaving 19 bases between them. The CDR3 is 16 amino acids.

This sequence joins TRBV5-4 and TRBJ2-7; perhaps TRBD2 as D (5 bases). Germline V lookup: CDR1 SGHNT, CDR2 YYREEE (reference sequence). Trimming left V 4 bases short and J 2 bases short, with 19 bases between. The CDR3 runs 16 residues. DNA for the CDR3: TGTGCCAGCAGCCAAGATCTGAGCGGAGCCCCCTACGAGCAGTACTTC. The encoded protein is CASSQDLSGAPYEQYF.

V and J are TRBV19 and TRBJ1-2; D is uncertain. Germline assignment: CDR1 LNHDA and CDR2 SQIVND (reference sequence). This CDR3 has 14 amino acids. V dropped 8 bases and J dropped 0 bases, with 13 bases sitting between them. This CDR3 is CASQRARANYGYTF. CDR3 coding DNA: TGTGCCAGTCAGAGGGCCAGAGCTAACTATGGCTACACCTTC.

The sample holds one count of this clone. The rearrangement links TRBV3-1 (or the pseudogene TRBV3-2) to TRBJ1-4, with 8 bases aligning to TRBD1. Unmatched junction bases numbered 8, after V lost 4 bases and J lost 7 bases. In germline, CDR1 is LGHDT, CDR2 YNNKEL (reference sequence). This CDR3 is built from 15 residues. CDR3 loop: CASSRTQGAGEKLFF. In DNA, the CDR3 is TGTGCCAGCAGCCGAACGCAGGGGGCCGGTGAAAAACTGTTTTTT.

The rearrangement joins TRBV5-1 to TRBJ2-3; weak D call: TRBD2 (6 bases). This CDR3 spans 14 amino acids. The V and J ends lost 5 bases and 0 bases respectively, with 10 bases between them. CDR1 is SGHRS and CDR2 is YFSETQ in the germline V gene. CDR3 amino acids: CASRAGGSTDTQYF. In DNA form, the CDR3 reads TGCGCCAGCAGGGCCGGAGGGAGCACAGATACGCAGTATTTT.

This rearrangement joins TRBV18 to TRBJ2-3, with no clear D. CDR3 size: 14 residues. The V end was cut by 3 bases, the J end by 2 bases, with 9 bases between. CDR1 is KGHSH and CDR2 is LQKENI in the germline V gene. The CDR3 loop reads CASSPVADTDTQYF. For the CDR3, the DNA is TGTGCCAGCTCACCGGTGGCAGACACAGATACGCAGTATTTT.

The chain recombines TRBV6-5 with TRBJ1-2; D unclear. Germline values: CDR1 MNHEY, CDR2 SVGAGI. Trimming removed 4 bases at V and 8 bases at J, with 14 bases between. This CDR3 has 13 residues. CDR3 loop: CASSFRTAGGYTF. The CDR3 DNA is TGTGCCAGCAGTTTCCGGACTGCCGGGGGCTACACCTTC.

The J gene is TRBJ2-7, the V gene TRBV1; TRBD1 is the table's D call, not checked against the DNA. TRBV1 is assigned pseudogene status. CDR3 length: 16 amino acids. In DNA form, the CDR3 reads TGCACCAGCAGCCAAGGGGGCAGGGCGCTCTCCTACGAGCAGTACTTC. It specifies CTSSQGGRALSYEQYF.

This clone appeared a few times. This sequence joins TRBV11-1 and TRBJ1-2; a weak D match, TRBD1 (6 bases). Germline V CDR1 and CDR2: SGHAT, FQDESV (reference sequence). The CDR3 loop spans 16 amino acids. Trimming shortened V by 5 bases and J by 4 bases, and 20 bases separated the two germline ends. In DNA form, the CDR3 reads TGTGCCAGCAGCCGCGGTGCAGGGGTATCAAGCTATGGCTACACCTTC. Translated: CASSRGAGVSSYGYTF.